This T cell receptor beta chain was recorded in a study of tumor-infiltrating lymphocytes in primary liver carcinoma. General study points: The 250 largest clones made up significantly more of tumor than blood repertoires (p = 0.039). Tumor-adjacent and tumor-blood pairs displayed less overlap than did pairs of tumor regions.

In germline, CDR1 is KGHDR, CDR2 SFDVKD. CDR3 length: 16 residues. It was from 20-30 mg of unsorted bulk tissue that RNA and DNA were co-extracted. Sampling was performed at five separate regions of each tumor. In regard to this clonotype: Its antigen is unknown. Mismatch with germline at one junction end may stem from a read error.

Starting from 450 to 500 ng of total RNA, TCR beta cDNA was produced with a primer in the constant region. Generation of the TCR beta libraries relied on three nested multiplex PCR rounds using slightly modified ARM-PCR. PCR rounds one and two used TRBV1-TRBV30 forward primers with a C-beta reverse primer for approximately 11 cycles each. TCRdb independently ran MiXCR on the multiplex PCR reads; one entry per CDR3 protein. The table lists roughly 120,000 distinct CDR3 sequences, 55% to 75% of them singletons. The chain combines TRBV24-1 with TRBJ2-3; 9 bases match TRBD1. This clonotype was sampled from a woman in her sixties with primary liver carcinoma and hepatitis B virus infection. Sequenced material: liver tumor tissue from sampling region 3. The subset here: tumor region T3, left-lateral pole. The CDR3 region is CATSDRRDRDADTQYF. In nucleotides, the CDR3 is TGCGCCACCAGTGACCGTCGGGACAGGGACGCAGATACGCAGTATTTT.